The clone carrying this T cell receptor (beta chain) appeared once. What it binds is not known. This CDR3 has 17 residues. V lost 3 bases and J lost 0; bases outside the gene matches: 8. From germline, CDR1 is LNHNV and CDR2 YYDKDF (reference sequence). For every subset, genomic DNA was evenly distributed across several immunoSEQ plates. Assay: immunoSEQ multiplex PCR; the TCRdb copy retains only in-frame clones and omits some. The sample contains 1.4 million to 1.5 million clones, approximately 97% of which appear only once. The data were obtained in a study of shared clonotypes between healthy human individuals. Study-level information: The cohort had a couple of women and three men, ages 18 to 49. Study results and limitations: Naive CD4 clonotypes overlapped across a handful of donors at around 5%.

This sequence joins TRBV15 and TRBJ2-7, with 10 nucleotides matching TRBD2. The sequenced sample was naive CD4+ T cells sorted from blood. As to subset: CD45RA+ positively selected. The receptor's source is a man under 40 in good health. CDR3 sequence reads: CATSSRLAGPSSYEQYF. As DNA, the CDR3 is TGTGCCACCAGCAGCCGACTAGCGGGTCCCAGCTCCTACGAGCAGTACTTC.